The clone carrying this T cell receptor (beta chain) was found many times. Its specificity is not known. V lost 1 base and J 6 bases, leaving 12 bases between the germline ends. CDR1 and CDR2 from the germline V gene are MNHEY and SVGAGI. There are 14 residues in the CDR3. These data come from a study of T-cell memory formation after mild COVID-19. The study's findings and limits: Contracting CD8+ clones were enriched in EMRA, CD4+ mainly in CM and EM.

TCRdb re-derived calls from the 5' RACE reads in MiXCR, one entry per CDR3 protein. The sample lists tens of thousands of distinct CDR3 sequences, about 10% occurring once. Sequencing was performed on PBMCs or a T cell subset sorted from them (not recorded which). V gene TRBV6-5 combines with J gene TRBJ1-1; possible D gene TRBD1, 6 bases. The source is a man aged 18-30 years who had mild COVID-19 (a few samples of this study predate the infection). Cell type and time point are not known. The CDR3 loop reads CASSYWGGSAEAFF. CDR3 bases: TGTGCCAGCAGTTACTGGGGGGGCAGCGCTGAAGCTTTCTTT.